Presented here are 2 T cell receptor beta chains from one specimen sequenced in a study of graft-versus-host responses after intestinal transplantation. Their recognized antigens are unknown. Sequenced by immunoSEQ multiplex PCR; TCRdb stores in-frame clones only, minus some. The sample gives approximately 68,000 clones, 90% of which show up once; around 4% is in the top ten. The source material was unstimulated CD8+ T cells sorted from spleen or lymph node cells, sampled before transplant. These receptors came from a human donor who was the organ donor for an intestinal transplant.

This clone was found once. The DNA is omitted, as the CDR3 cannot be located on it reliably, and the CDR3 follows TCRdb's listing. The chain's CDR3 is CASSKWGQGNQPQHF. V usage is TRBV21-1 and J usage is TRBJ1-5; TRBD1 was called by the table and not checked on the DNA. TRBV21-1 is noted as a pseudogene. The CDR3 region is 15 residues in length, termini included.

The rearrangement links TRBV4-1 to TRBJ2-3; 12 nucleotides agree with TRBD1. V was pared by 1 base and J by 6 bases, with 2 bases of the junction left unmatched. Per the germline V gene, CDR1 is MGHRA and CDR2 is YSYEKL. The CDR3 has 15 residues. CDR3 coding DNA: TGCGCCAGCAGCCAAGGGGACAGGGGGCGGGATACGCAGTATTTT. Amino acid sequence: CASSQGDRGRDTQYF.